Presented here are 29 T cell receptor beta chains from one specimen sequenced in a study of blood T cells in healthy people across ages (dated by TCRdb to the mid-2010s). The method was 5' RACE. Sequencing took place on an Illumina HiSeq 2500. The second PCR ran for about 6 to 12 cycles and used a J-beta primer mix along with a sample-barcoded 5' primer. TCRdb applied fastp at Q25 and MiXCR to the public reads, then kept only in-frame beta chains. Rows merge per CDR3 protein into single entries with the most common DNA and genes. The sample table contains some 760,000 distinct CDR3 sequences; only one count was recorded for just under 25% of them. Around 9.2% of the sample is held by the ten biggest clonotypes. These data were likewise used in another study, on T cells of mothers and their children.

The sample taken for sequencing was blood. The receptors were sampled from a boy between 10 and 17 years old in good health.

This clonotype was seen a few times. The CDR3 nucleotides are TGTGCCAGCACCAAACTCTCGAACGCCCAAGAGACCCAGTACTTC. It codes for CASTKLSNAQETQYF. The J gene is TRBJ2-5, the V gene TRBV28; D unclear. Trimming left V 7 bases short and J 1 base short, with 16 bases between. The CDR3 consists of 15 residues. Germline CDR1 and CDR2: MDHEN and SYDVKM.

The rearrangement uses TRBV12-3 or TRBV12-4 and TRBJ1-2; TRBD1 matches 8 bases. There are 13 residues in the CDR3. V dropped 8 bases and J dropped 4; count of bases not matched to a gene: 6. The CDR3 coding sequence is TGTGCCAGCTACCGGACAGGGACCTATGGCTACACCTTC. Its translation is CASYRTGTYGYTF.

The rearrangement joins TRBV11-2 to TRBJ1-4; no clear D gene. There are 14 residues in the CDR3. V lost 2 bases and J lost 7, with 11 bases in between. Germline assignment: CDR1 SGHAT and CDR2 FQNNGV. Written as DNA, the CDR3 is TGTGCCAGCAGCTTATTTTTGTTCGGTGAAAAACTGTTTTTT. Its translation is CASSLFLFGEKLFF.

The gene calls are TRBV29-1 and TRBJ2-1, with D possibly TRBD2 on 5 matching bases. The CDR3 sequence is 17 residues long. The germline CDR1 and CDR2 sequences are SQVTM and ANQGSEA. Trimming took off 0 bases at V and 5 bases at J, with 20 bases between the two ends. CDR3 DNA: TGCAGCGTTGAAGATCCTACAGCGGACTTGAGTCACAATGAGCAGTTCTTC. It is translated as CSVEDPTADLSHNEQFF.

The chain combines TRBV27 with TRBJ2-7; D perhaps matches TRBD1 (5 bases). Trimming pared 4 bases from V and 2 bases from J, leaving 12 bases between. CDR3 length equals 14 residues. CDR1 and CDR2 (germline): MNHEY, SMNVEV (reference sequence). In nucleotides, the CDR3 is TGTGCCAGCAGTTCGACCCCCAGGGCCTACGAGCAGTACTTC. Protein: CASSSTPRAYEQYF.

This clonotype showed up just a few times. The V call is TRBV7-2, the J call TRBJ2-5, with a possible D match to TRBD2 (6 bases). TRBJ2-1 explains the end of the DNA better; the J call may be wrong. This CDR3 spans 12 amino acids. The germline CDR1 and CDR2 sequences are SGHTA and FQGNSA. CDR3 in DNA: TGTGCCAGCAGCTTAACGGGGGTTGAGCAGTTCTTC. Translation: CASSLTGVEQFF.

This clonotype turned up a few times. The chain carries TRBV15 and TRBJ1-5; TRBD1 is a possible D gene (5 bases). Germline lookup yields CDR1 LNHNV and CDR2 YYDKDF (reference sequence). This CDR3 region has 15 residues. With 0 bases removed from V and 4 bases from J, the gap between germline ends came to 10 bases. CDR3 residues: CATSRDAQGNQPQHF. The CDR3 region has the DNA TGTGCCACCAGCAGAGATGCCCAGGGAAATCAGCCCCAGCATTTT.

This clonotype was counted a few times. The rearrangement joins TRBV28 to TRBJ1-1; no clear D gene. This CDR3 comprises 14 residues. Germline CDR1 is MDHEN and CDR2 is SYDVKM. With 6 bases removed from V and 1 base from J, the gap between germline ends came to 12 bases. For the CDR3, the DNA is TGTGCCAGCAGCCCAGATGCGCCGAACACTGAAGCTTTCTTT. This gives the protein CASSPDAPNTEAFF.

This clonotype was counted a few times. The chain couples TRBV7-9 to TRBJ2-1, with 9 bases fitting TRBD1. The V gene's germline CDR1 is SEHNR and CDR2 FQNEAQ (reference sequence). The V and J ends lost 5 bases and 2 bases, in that order; junction bases with no gene match: 7. CDR3 length equals 16 residues. CDR3 nucleotides: TGTGCCAGCAGCCCATCCGACAGGGGGACCTACAATGAGCAGTTCTTC. Translated: CASSPSDRGTYNEQFF.

The CDR3 loop reads CASSYIGEPRETQYF. CDR3 DNA sequence: TGTGCCAGCAGTTACATTGGGGAGCCTAGGGAGACCCAGTACTTC. The chain has TRBV6-5 and TRBJ2-5; tentatively, D is TRBD2 (5 bases). Germline assignment: CDR1 MNHEY and CDR2 SVGAGI. The CDR3 runs to 15 residues. V gave up 2 bases and J gave up 5 bases, with 15 bases separating them.

The CDR3 DNA is TGCAGCGTTGACGGGGAGTCCTACGAGCAGTACTTC. It translates to CSVDGESYEQYF. The chain links TRBV29-1 to TRBJ2-7; a weak D match, TRBD2 (5 bases). The V gene's germline CDR1 is SQVTM and CDR2 ANQGSEA. CDR3 length: 12 amino acids. Trimming removed 3 bases at V and 1 base at J, with 7 bases between.

This clonotype occurred a few times. The chain links TRBV21-1 to TRBJ2-1; TRBD2 reflects the table's D call only, with no check against the DNA. TRBV21-1 is a pseudogene. The CDR3 has 18 amino acids. DNA of the CDR3: TGTGCCAGCAGCAATATTAGCGGGGGGGCCGGAGCCTACAATGAGCAGTTCTTC. The encoded protein is CASSNISGGAGAYNEQFF.

This clonotype was counted once. The gene calls are TRBV27 and TRBJ1-3, with D possibly matching TRBD1 (6 bases). CDR1 and CDR2 from the germline V gene are MNHEY and SMNVEV (reference sequence). The CDR3 is made up of 14 amino acids. V lost 5 bases to trimming and J lost 2 bases, with 10 bases between them. The chain's CDR3 is CASSPGDPGNTIYF. CDR3 DNA sequence: TGTGCCAGCAGTCCAGGGGACCCTGGAAACACCATATATTTT.

This clonotype was detected a few times. J is TRBJ2-5 and V is TRBV28; TRBD2 matches 7 bases. V lost 7 bases and J lost 12; bases outside the gene matches: 17. This CDR3 region has 14 residues. Germline CDR1 is MDHEN and CDR2 is SYDVKM. The CDR3 DNA follows: TGTGCCAGCAACCCTGAGGCGGGAGACACCCTCAAGTACTTC. Translation: CASNPEAGDTLKYF.

In its sample, this clonotype was seen a few times. V usage is TRBV20-1 and J usage is TRBJ1-4; 9 bases agree with TRBD1. CDR3 size: 15 residues. Germline V gene lookup returns CDR1 DFQATT and CDR2 SNEGSKA (reference sequence). After removal of 3 bases from V and 7 bases from J, the junction contained 9 bases not matched to a gene. The CDR3 region is CSARRPTGGSEKLFF. The CDR3 DNA is TGCAGTGCTAGGAGACCGACAGGGGGAAGTGAAAAACTGTTTTTT.

The chain employs TRBV7-9 and TRBJ1-2; D is unresolved. This CDR3 region has 13 residues. The ends were cut back, 0 bases at V and 5 bases at J, with 7 bases in the middle. Germline CDR1 is SEHNR and CDR2 is FQNEAQ (reference sequence). The CDR3 sequence is CASSLALSYGYTF. CDR3 bases: TGTGCCAGCAGCTTAGCGCTTTCGTATGGCTACACCTTC.

This clonotype was detected a few times. The genes are TRBV27 and TRBJ1-5; a weak D match, TRBD1 (5 bases). Germline V gene data show CDR1 as MNHEY and CDR2 as SMNVEV (reference sequence). The CDR3 is 13 residues long. Trimming removed 1 base at V and 9 bases at J, with 10 bases between. As DNA, the CDR3 is TGTGCCAGCAGTTTATTCGAGGGACGGCCCCAGCATTTT. Translating it yields CASSLFEGRPQHF.

This clonotype occurred a few times. The chain joins TRBV27 to TRBJ1-3, with a weak D call TRBD1 (6 bases). The CDR3 extends over 15 amino acids. V shed 6 bases and J shed 2 bases, with 14 bases lying between them. CDR1 and CDR2 (germline): MNHEY, SMNVEV (reference sequence). The CDR3 sequence is CASRDGGLAGNTIYF. The CDR3 bases are TGTGCCAGCAGAGACGGGGGGCTGGCTGGAAACACCATATATTTT.

As concerns this clonotype: Its ends do not fully match the called genes, so a read error is possible. The chain recombines TRBV12-3 or TRBV12-4 with TRBJ1-2; 10 bases line up with TRBD1. CDR3 length: 16 residues. The CDR3 sequence: CASSSRQGAIGKTYPF. The CDR3, as DNA: TGTGCCAGCAGTTCCCGACAGGGGGCCATCGGAAAAACCTACCCCTTC.

The V and J genes are TRBV4-1 and TRBJ2-7, with TRBD1 identical over 8 bases. The germline V gene encodes CDR1 MGHRA and CDR2 YSYEKL. J was trimmed by 2 bases and V by 0 bases; bases with no gene match: 3. The CDR3 covers 15 residues. CDR3 DNA: TGCGCCAGCAGCCAAGAGGACAGGGTGACCTACGAGCAGTACTTC. Its protein product is CASSQEDRVTYEQYF.

The gene calls are TRBV12-3 or TRBV12-4 and TRBJ2-7; D perhaps matches TRBD2 (6 bases). The J call may be wrong; the DNA end is better matched by TRBJ2-5. The CDR3 covers 15 residues. CDR3 loop: CASSLGSLREKTQYF. The CDR3 coding sequence is TGTGCCAGCAGTCTCGGGAGCTTAAGGGAAAAGACCCAGTACTTC.

The genes are TRBV28 and TRBJ2-1, with 8 bases matching TRBD1. The junction had 4 bases not matched to a gene; V was cut back by 2 bases and J by 4 bases. CDR3 length equals 15 residues. Germline assignment: CDR1 MDHEN and CDR2 SYDVKM. This CDR3 reads CASSLTQGAYNEQFF. CDR3 sequence (DNA): TGTGCCAGCAGTTTAACTCAGGGGGCGTACAATGAGCAGTTCTTC.

This clonotype came up a few times. The J gene is TRBJ2-5, the V gene TRBV28; 13 bases are shared with TRBD2. Germline V gene lookup returns CDR1 MDHEN and CDR2 SYDVKM. After removal of 5 bases from V and 4 bases from J, the junction contained 4 bases not matched to a gene. This CDR3 comprises 15 residues. In nucleotides, the CDR3 is TGTGCCAGCAGTCGGACTAGCGGGAGTTTAGAGACCCAGTACTTC. As protein: CASSRTSGSLETQYF.

This clonotype appeared a few times. The rearrangement links TRBV9 to TRBJ2-7, with a possible D match to TRBD1 (6 bases). CDR1 is SGDLS and CDR2 is YYNGEE in the germline V gene. Deletions cut 0 bases from V and 2 bases from J, with 12 bases between. There are 15 residues in the CDR3. CDR3: CASSVAGTPTYEQYF. The CDR3 DNA follows: TGTGCCAGCAGCGTAGCCGGGACACCAACCTACGAGCAGTACTTC. Full variable domain (outside the CDR3, taken from reference TRBV9 and TRBJ2-7): DSGVTQTPKHLITATGQRVTLRCSPRSGDLSVYWYQQSLDQGLQFLIQYYNGEERAKGNILERFSAQQFPDLHSELNLSSLELGDSALYFCASSVAGTPTYEQYFGPGTRLTVT.

This clonotype has a handful of counts. CDR3 residues: CASSFRAMNTEAFF. The CDR3 nucleotides read TGTGCCAGCAGCTTCAGAGCGATGAACACTGAAGCTTTCTTT. The V call is TRBV5-6, the J call TRBJ1-1; D gene unclear. With 2 bases removed from V and 0 bases from J, the gap between germline ends came to 8 bases. Germline CDR1 is SGHDT and CDR2 is YYEEEE. The CDR3 sequence is 14 residues long.

The V gene is TRBV10-3, the J gene TRBJ1-1; maybe TRBD1 (5 bases). Germline-derived CDR1 and CDR2 are ENHRY and SYGVKD. CDR3 length: 13 amino acids. Trimming stripped 7 bases from V and 2 bases from J, with 11 bases between. CDR3 sequence (DNA): TGTGCCATCACCGGGACCGACAACACTGAAGCTTTCTTT. Amino acid sequence: CAITGTDNTEAFF.

The chain recombines TRBV7-9 with TRBJ1-1; 7 bases are shared with TRBD1. The CDR3 contains 14 residues. Germline CDR1 and CDR2: SEHNR and FQNEAQ (reference sequence). Losses at the gene ends were 5 bases for V and 5 bases for J; bases not matched to a gene: 8. The CDR3 spells CASSPDRLVTEAFF. The DNA of the CDR3 is TGTGCCAGCAGCCCGGACAGGCTAGTGACTGAAGCTTTCTTT.

V and J are TRBV29-1 and TRBJ2-7, with 8 bases aligning to TRBD1. Germline values: CDR1 SQVTM, CDR2 ANQGSEA. The CDR3 covers 15 residues. V lost 4 bases, J lost 4 bases, and 12 bases stayed unmatched. The chain's CDR3 is CSVALSRTGIYEQYF. CDR3 DNA: TGCAGCGTTGCTTTGTCTCGGACAGGGATTTACGAGCAGTACTTC.

This clonotype has just a few counts. CDR3 sequence: CASTMTSIYEQYF. CDR3 nucleotides: TGTGCCAGCACCATGACTAGTATCTACGAGCAGTACTTC. V gene TRBV12-3 or TRBV12-4 combines with J gene TRBJ2-7; the D gene is possibly TRBD2 (6 bases). Between the trimmed V and J ends, which lost 7 bases and 3 bases, there was a span of 13 bases. This CDR3 has 13 residues.